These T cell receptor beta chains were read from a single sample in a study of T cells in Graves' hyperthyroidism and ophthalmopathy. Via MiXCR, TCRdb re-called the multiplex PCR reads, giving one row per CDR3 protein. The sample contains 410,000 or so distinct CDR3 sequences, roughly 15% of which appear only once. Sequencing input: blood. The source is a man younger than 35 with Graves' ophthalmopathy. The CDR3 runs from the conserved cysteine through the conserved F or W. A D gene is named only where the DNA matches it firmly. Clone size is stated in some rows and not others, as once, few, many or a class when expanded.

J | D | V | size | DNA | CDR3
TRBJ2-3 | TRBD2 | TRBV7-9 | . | TGTGCCAGCAGCCCCAGACAGAGGCGGCTAGCGGGCACAGATACGCAGTATTTT | CASSPRQRRLAGTDTQYF
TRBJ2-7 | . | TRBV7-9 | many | TGTGCCAGCAGCACCGCGGGCCCGGCTCCCGAGCAGTACTTC | CASSTAGPAPEQYF
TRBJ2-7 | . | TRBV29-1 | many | TGCAGCGTTGAAACGGGAGAAAAGTACGAGCAGTACTTC | CSVETGEKYEQYF
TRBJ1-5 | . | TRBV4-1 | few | TGCGCCAGCAGCCAAGGGCTGCTCCCCAATCAGCCCCAGCATTTT | CASSQGLLPNQPQHF
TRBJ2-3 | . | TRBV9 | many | TGTGCCAGCAGGGACGGTTACACAGATACGCAGTATTTT | CASRDGYTDTQYF
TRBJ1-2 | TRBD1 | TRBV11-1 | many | TGTGCCAGCAGCCCTCGCACAGGGGGATATGGCTACACCTTC | CASSPRTGGYGYTF
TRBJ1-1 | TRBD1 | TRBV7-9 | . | TGTGCCAGCAGCTCGTCCCGGGACAGGGGGCAGTGTATCATCCTTTTGAACACTGAAGCTTTCTTT | CASSSSRDRGQCIILLNTEAFF
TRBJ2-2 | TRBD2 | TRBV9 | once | TGTGCCAGCAGCGTCCCCGTAGCGGGAGGGCCGTCGAGCGGGGAGCTGTTTTTT | CASSVPVAGGPSSGELFF
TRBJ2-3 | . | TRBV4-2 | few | TGTGCCACTTTCGAAGGTGATACGCAGTATTTT | CATFEGDTQYF
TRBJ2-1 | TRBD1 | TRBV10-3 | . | TGTGCCATCAGTGACCGGACAGGTAGTTATGAGCAGTTCTTC | CAISDRTGSYEQFF
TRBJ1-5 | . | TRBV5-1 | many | TGCGCCAGCAGCTCGGGGTATACCCATATACGTGGCAATCAGCCCCAGCATTTT | CASSSGYTHIRGNQPQHF
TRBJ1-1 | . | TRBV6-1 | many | TGTGCCAGCAGCTCCCCGGGAGCCGGGGCTGAAGCTTTCTTT | CASSSPGAGAEAFF
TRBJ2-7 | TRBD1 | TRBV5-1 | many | TGCGCCAGCAGCTTTTTCCCGGGACAGGGGTACGAGCAGTACTTC | CASSFFPGQGYEQYF
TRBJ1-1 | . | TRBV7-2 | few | TGTGCCAGCAGCTTAGGACGATTGAGGGGCACTGAAGCTTTCTTT | CASSLGRLRGTEAFF
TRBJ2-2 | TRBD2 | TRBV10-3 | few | TGTGCCATCAGTGGAGCCCTTGGCGGGAGAGCCGGTACCGGGGAGCTGTTTTTT | CAISGALGGRAGTGELFF
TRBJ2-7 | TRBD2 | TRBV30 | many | TGTGCCTGGAGTACCCAAAGGGACTATTGGCCCTACGAGCAGTACTTC | CAWSTQRDYWPYEQYF
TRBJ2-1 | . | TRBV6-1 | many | TGTGCCAGCAGTCGGCAGACGAGCTCCTACAATGAGCAGTTCTTC | CASSRQTSSYNEQFF
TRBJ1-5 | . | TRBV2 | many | TGTGCCAGCAGTGTCGGAGCAGGGGAAAATCAGCCCCAGCATTTT | CASSVGAGENQPQHF
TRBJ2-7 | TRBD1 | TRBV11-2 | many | TGTGCCAGCAGCTCGACAGGGCCGCCATACGAGCAGTACTTC | CASSSTGPPYEQYF
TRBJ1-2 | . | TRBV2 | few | TGTGCCAGCCAGGGTCCGGGTGGCTACACCTTC | CASQGPGGYTF
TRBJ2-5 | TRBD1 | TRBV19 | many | TGTGCCAGTAGTAAGGGGACAGAACAAGAGACCCAGTACTTC | CASSKGTEQETQYF
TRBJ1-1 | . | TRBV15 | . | TGTGCCACCAGCGGAAACAGGGACACTGAAGTTTTCTTT | CATSGNRDTEVFF
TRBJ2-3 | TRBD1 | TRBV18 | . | TGTGCCAGCTCACCCAGATGGACAGGGGACACAGATACGCAGTATTTT | CASSPRWTGDTDTQYF
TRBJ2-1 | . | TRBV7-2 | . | TGTGCCAGCAGCTTAGGACAGGGAGGCTACAATGAGCAGTTCTTC | CASSLGQGGYNEQFF
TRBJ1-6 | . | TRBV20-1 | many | TGCAGTGCTAGAGGGCAGGGGCGCGACAATTCACCCCTCCACTTT | CSARGQGRDNSPLHF
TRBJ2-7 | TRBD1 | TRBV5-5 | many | TGTGCCAGCAGCTCACCGGGACAGGGAGACGAGCAGTACTTC | CASSSPGQGDEQYF
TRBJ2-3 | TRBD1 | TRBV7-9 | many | TGTGCCAGCAGCCCCGACAGGGGATACACAGATACGCAGTATTTT | CASSPDRGYTDTQYF
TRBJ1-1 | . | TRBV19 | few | TGTGCCAGTAGTGCGGACTTCACCCTGAGCACTGAAGCTTTCTTT | CASSADFTLSTEAFF
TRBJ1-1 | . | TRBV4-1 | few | TGCGCCAGCAGCCTCCGTACAGGGTATCCTGAAGCTTTCTTT | CASSLRTGYPEAFF
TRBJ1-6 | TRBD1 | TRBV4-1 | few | TGCGCCAGCCAAACCGGGACAGGGAATCCACCCCTCCACTTT | CASQTGTGNPPLHF
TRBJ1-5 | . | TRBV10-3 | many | TGTGCCATCAATACAGGGTACGATCAGCCCCAGCATTTT | CAINTGYDQPQHF
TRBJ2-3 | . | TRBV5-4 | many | TGTGCCAGCAGCCTCGGGACGCTGACAGATACGCAGTATTTT | CASSLGTLTDTQYF
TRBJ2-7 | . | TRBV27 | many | TGTGCCAGCAGTTTAGAAGGCGGAATAGGCTACGAGCAGTACTTC | CASSLEGGIGYEQYF
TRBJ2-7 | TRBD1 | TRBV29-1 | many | TGCAGCGTTGGGGGGGGGACAGGGACCTACGAGCAGTACTTC | CSVGGGTGTYEQYF
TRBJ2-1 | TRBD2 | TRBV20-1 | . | TGCAGTGCTCCTAGCGGGTACAATGAGCAGTTCTTC | CSAPSGYNEQFF
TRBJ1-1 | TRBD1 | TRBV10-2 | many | TGCGCCAGCAGTCCCCCGGGACAGGGGTCTGAAGCTTTCTTT | CASSPPGQGSEAFF
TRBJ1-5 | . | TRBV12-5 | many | TGTGCTAGTGGGGGGGTGAGGGGGGCTGGCAATCAGCCCCAGCATTTT | CASGGVRGAGNQPQHF
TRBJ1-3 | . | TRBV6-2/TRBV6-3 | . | TGTGCCAGCAGGCCACTCGGGACCGGCACCATATATTTT | CASRPLGTGTIYF
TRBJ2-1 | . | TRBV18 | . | TGTGCCAGCTCACCACTAGCAGGCCAGAGCTCCTACAATGAGCAGTTCTTC | CASSPLAGQSSYNEQFF
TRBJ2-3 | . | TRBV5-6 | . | TGTGCCAGCAGCCCCGGGACTTTCGCAGATACGCAGTATTTT | CASSPGTFADTQYF
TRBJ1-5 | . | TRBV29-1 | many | TGCAGCGTGGGAGGGTGGGCTGGCAATCAGCCCCAGCATTTT | CSVGGWAGNQPQHF
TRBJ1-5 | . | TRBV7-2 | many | TGTGCCAGCAGCTTCGGGTTCAGCAATCAGCCCCAGCATTTT | CASSFGFSNQPQHF
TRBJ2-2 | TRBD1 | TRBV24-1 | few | TGTGCCATCGACCCCGGGACAGGGGGAAATTCTGCCGGGGAGCTGTTTTTT | CAIDPGTGGNSAGELFF
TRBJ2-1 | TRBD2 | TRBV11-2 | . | TGTGCCAGCTCCCCTAGCGGGAGGGCCGGTATGGATGAGCAGTTCTTC | CASSPSGRAGMDEQFF
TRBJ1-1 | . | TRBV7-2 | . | TGTGCCAGCAGCTTTAGTCCAGGGCGCACTGAAGCTTTCTTT | CASSFSPGRTEAFF